This is a list of T cell receptor beta chains from one sample in a study of cytomegalovirus exposure and HLA in healthy donors. Libraries were prepared by immunoSEQ multiplex PCR; TCRdb keeps only in-frame clonotypes and omits some of them. The sample comprises around 190,000 clones, 87% of which are singletons, and approximately 1.1% rests with the top ten. The source material was PBMCs. These receptors came from a boy under 10 years old in good health and CMV-seronegative. Both conserved end residues are part of each CDR3. Each record gives: CDR3 DNA, CDR3 protein, D gene, clone size, V gene, J gene. A D gene is named only where the DNA matches it firmly. Rows may omit the clone size; those that give it use once, few, many or a size class.

CDR3 DNA: TGTGCCAGCAGAACAACTAGCGGATCCTACAATGAGCAGTTCTTC; CDR3 protein: CASRTTSGSYNEQFF; D gene: TRBD2; clone size: -; V gene: TRBV7-2; J gene: TRBJ2-1
CDR3 DNA: TGCGCCAGCAGCCAAGATACCGGGAGGAGCGATTCCTCCAATGAGCAGTTCTTC; CDR3 protein: CASSQDTGRSDSSNEQFF; D gene: TRBD2; clone size: -; V gene: TRBV4-1; J gene: TRBJ2-1
CDR3 DNA: TGTGCCAGCAGTCTGGAGGGTGGCGGGAGGCCAGATACGCAGTATTTT; CDR3 protein: CASSLEGGGRPDTQYF; D gene: TRBD2; clone size: -; V gene: TRBV2; J gene: TRBJ2-3
CDR3 DNA: TGCGCCAGCAGCTTGGGGCGGGGGGGCAGAGAGACCCAGTACTTC; CDR3 protein: CASSLGRGGRETQYF; D gene: TRBD2; clone size: -; V gene: TRBV5-1; J gene: TRBJ2-5
CDR3 DNA: TGTGCCAGCACCTCGACAGGATCCTCCTACGAGCAGTACTTC; CDR3 protein: CASTSTGSSYEQYF; D gene: -; clone size: -; V gene: TRBV27; J gene: TRBJ2-7
CDR3 DNA: TGCAGCGATGGACTCCCTGAAGCTTTCTTT; CDR3 protein: CSDGLPEAFF; D gene: -; clone size: few; V gene: TRBV29-1; J gene: TRBJ1-1
CDR3 DNA: TGTGCCAGTAGTAAGGGACGGCGGGGGCTTTACAATGAGCAGTTCTTC; CDR3 protein: CASSKGRRGLYNEQFF; D gene: -; clone size: -; V gene: TRBV19; J gene: TRBJ2-1
CDR3 DNA: TGCAGCGTTCGAAGGGGGACAGGGTCAGAGCAGTACTTC; CDR3 protein: CSVRRGTGSEQYF; D gene: TRBD1; clone size: -; V gene: TRBV29-1; J gene: TRBJ2-7
CDR3 DNA: TGTGCCAGCAGTTCTCCCTTTAGGGGGGGCTCTGGAAACACCATATATTTT; CDR3 protein: CASSSPFRGGSGNTIYF; D gene: -; clone size: -; V gene: TRBV28; J gene: TRBJ1-3
CDR3 DNA: TGCGCCAGCAGCAATATTCCGGGACAGGGGAACACTGAAGCTTTCTTT; CDR3 protein: CASSNIPGQGNTEAFF; D gene: TRBD1; clone size: -; V gene: TRBV5-1; J gene: TRBJ1-1
CDR3 DNA: TGCGCCAGCAGCTCATCAGGGGGCGTAGGATTTACTGAAGCTTTCTTT; CDR3 protein: CASSSSGGVGFTEAFF; D gene: TRBD1; clone size: -; V gene: TRBV5-1; J gene: TRBJ1-1
CDR3 DNA: TGTGCCAGCAGCTTTCCCACAGGAAGAAATGAGCAGTTCTTC; CDR3 protein: CASSFPTGRNEQFF; D gene: -; clone size: -; V gene: TRBV5-6; J gene: TRBJ2-1
CDR3 DNA: TGTGCCAGCTTGCTAAATCAGCCCCAGCATTTT; CDR3 protein: CASLLNQPQHF; D gene: -; clone size: once; V gene: TRBV18; J gene: TRBJ1-5
CDR3 DNA: TGTGCCAGCAGCTTAGCGAATGGGCCCACCGGGGAGCTGTTTTTT; CDR3 protein: CASSLANGPTGELFF; D gene: -; clone size: -; V gene: TRBV7-9; J gene: TRBJ2-2
CDR3 DNA: TGTTCCAGCAGCCTTAACGACAGGGCCGATACCGGGGAGCTGTTTTTT; CDR3 protein: CSSSLNDRADTGELFF; D gene: TRBD1; clone size: -; V gene: TRBV7-9; J gene: TRBJ2-2
CDR3 DNA: TGTGCCAGCAGCCGCCCCGGACAGGGGCTCAGCACTGAAGCTTTCTTT; CDR3 protein: CASSRPGQGLSTEAFF; D gene: TRBD1; clone size: -; V gene: TRBV4-2; J gene: TRBJ1-1
CDR3 DNA: TGTGCCAGCAGTTTATCCCACAGGGGAAGGAATGAGCAGTTCTTC; CDR3 protein: CASSLSHRGRNEQFF; D gene: TRBD1; clone size: few; V gene: TRBV27; J gene: TRBJ2-1
CDR3 DNA: TGCGCCAGCAGCCGCATAGCGGGGGCGCCTGGCACAGATACGCAGTATTTT; CDR3 protein: CASSRIAGAPGTDTQYF; D gene: TRBD2; clone size: -; V gene: TRBV4-1; J gene: TRBJ2-3
CDR3 DNA: TGTGCCAGCAGTGAATCGGTGGTTCTTTGGGAGCAGTACTTC; CDR3 protein: CASSESVVLWEQYF; D gene: -; clone size: once; V gene: TRBV6-1; J gene: TRBJ2-7
CDR3 DNA: TGTGCCAGCAGTTTACTAGCGGGAATTGGCGGTAACTACGAGCAGTACTTC; CDR3 protein: CASSLLAGIGGNYEQYF; D gene: TRBD2; clone size: -; V gene: TRBV28; J gene: TRBJ2-7
CDR3 DNA: TGTGCCAGCAGTTTTGCAGGGGTCAATCAGCCCCAGCATTTT; CDR3 protein: CASSFAGVNQPQHF; D gene: -; clone size: once; V gene: TRBV27; J gene: TRBJ1-5
CDR3 DNA: TGTGCCAGCAGCGTAGGGGCGGGGGGGCTGAACGAGCAGTACTTC; CDR3 protein: CASSVGAGGLNEQYF; D gene: TRBD2; clone size: -; V gene: TRBV9; J gene: TRBJ2-7
CDR3 DNA: TGTGCCAGCAGTTCCCCACCCCCGCAGAATACCGGGGAGCTGTTTTTT; CDR3 protein: CASSSPPPQNTGELFF; D gene: -; clone size: -; V gene: TRBV28; J gene: TRBJ2-2
CDR3 DNA: TGTGCCAGCAGTTACCTCGGATTAGGACAGTCTGACCCCATATATTTT; CDR3 protein: CASSYLGLGQSDPIYF; D gene: -; clone size: -; V gene: TRBV6-5; J gene: TRBJ1-3
CDR3 DNA: TGTGCCAGCAGCGCCGAAGACTCCCCCTACGAGCAGTACTTC; CDR3 protein: CASSAEDSPYEQYF; D gene: -; clone size: few; V gene: TRBV7-9; J gene: TRBJ2-7
CDR3 DNA: TGTGCCAGCAGTGAAGTAGGGGGTAGCAATCAGCCCCAGCATTTT; CDR3 protein: CASSEVGGSNQPQHF; D gene: -; clone size: -; V gene: TRBV6-1; J gene: TRBJ1-5
CDR3 DNA: TGTGCCAGTAGGGAGTCGGCAGGGAGGACCGATACGCAGTATTTT; CDR3 protein: CASRESAGRTDTQYF; D gene: -; clone size: -; V gene: TRBV19; J gene: TRBJ2-3
CDR3 DNA: TGTGCCAGCAGTATCACAGGGGTTTCAGCTTTCTTT; CDR3 protein: CASSITGVSAFF; D gene: TRBD1; clone size: -; V gene: TRBV6-1; J gene: TRBJ1-1
CDR3 DNA: TGCGCCAGCGAGGCACTAGCGGGAACCGGGGAGCTGTTTTTT; CDR3 protein: CASEALAGTGELFF; D gene: TRBD2; clone size: -; V gene: TRBV4-1; J gene: TRBJ2-2
CDR3 DNA: TGTGCCAGCAGTGAAATGGGAGGGGGTACAGATACGCAGTATTTT; CDR3 protein: CASSEMGGGTDTQYF; D gene: -; clone size: -; V gene: TRBV6-1; J gene: TRBJ2-3
CDR3 DNA: TGTGCCTGGAGTACTGGACAGGGAAACCATGGACCCCTCCACTTT; CDR3 protein: CAWSTGQGNHGPLHF; D gene: TRBD1; clone size: -; V gene: TRBV30; J gene: TRBJ1-6
CDR3 DNA: TGTGCCAGCAGCCCAAGGAATTACAGGAGCTCCTACGAGCAGTACTTC; CDR3 protein: CASSPRNYRSSYEQYF; D gene: -; clone size: once; V gene: TRBV14; J gene: TRBJ2-7
CDR3 DNA: TGCGCCAGCAGCTTGGGGGCTAGCGGGATGGCAGAGACCCAGTACTTC; CDR3 protein: CASSLGASGMAETQYF; D gene: TRBD2; clone size: -; V gene: TRBV5-1; J gene: TRBJ2-5
CDR3 DNA: TGTGCCAGCAGCCCGGACTTCCAATCGCAGTATTTT; CDR3 protein: CASSPDFQSQYF; D gene: -; clone size: -; V gene: TRBV5-5; J gene: TRBJ2-3
CDR3 DNA: TGTGCCAGCAGTGAGAGGGAGGGATCACAGCCCCAGCATTTT; CDR3 protein: CASSEREGSQPQHF; D gene: -; clone size: -; V gene: TRBV2; J gene: TRBJ1-5
CDR3 DNA: TGTGCCAGCAGTTACGGGACTAGCGGGAGGAATACGCAGTATTTT; CDR3 protein: CASSYGTSGRNTQYF; D gene: TRBD2; clone size: -; V gene: TRBV6-5; J gene: TRBJ2-3
CDR3 DNA: TGTGCCTGGAGTCGACAGAATTCACCCCTCCACTTT; CDR3 protein: CAWSRQNSPLHF; D gene: -; clone size: -; V gene: TRBV30; J gene: TRBJ1-6
CDR3 DNA: TGTGCCAGCAGTGGAATCAGGGATCAGCCCCAGCATTTT; CDR3 protein: CASSGIRDQPQHF; D gene: -; clone size: few; V gene: TRBV6-1; J gene: TRBJ1-5
CDR3 DNA: TGTGCCAGCAGCTTAGCAGGGGCTCGTAGGACTGAAGCTTTCTTT; CDR3 protein: CASSLAGARRTEAFF; D gene: -; clone size: -; V gene: TRBV7-9; J gene: TRBJ1-1
CDR3 DNA: TGTGCCAGCAGCCTGACCCCGGACAGGAGCTACGAGCAGTACTTC; CDR3 protein: CASSLTPDRSYEQYF; D gene: TRBD1; clone size: -; V gene: TRBV14; J gene: TRBJ2-7
CDR3 DNA: TGTGCCAGCAGCGTAGGTTTGGCCACTGAAGCTTTCTTT; CDR3 protein: CASSVGLATEAFF; D gene: -; clone size: -; V gene: TRBV9; J gene: TRBJ1-1
CDR3 DNA: TGCGCCAGCAGCCTGAGTGGTAGGACTAGCGGGTACAATGAGCAGTTCTTC; CDR3 protein: CASSLSGRTSGYNEQFF; D gene: TRBD2; clone size: -; V gene: TRBV5-1; J gene: TRBJ2-1
CDR3 DNA: TGCAGCACCAGACAGACTAGCACAGATACGCAGTATTTT; CDR3 protein: CSTRQTSTDTQYF; D gene: -; clone size: -; V gene: TRBV29-1; J gene: TRBJ2-3
CDR3 DNA: TGTGCCATAAGAGCGGGGGGGAGTGAGGCCCAGTACTTC; CDR3 protein: CAIRAGGSEAQYF; D gene: TRBD2; clone size: -; V gene: TRBV10-3; J gene: TRBJ2-5
CDR3 DNA: TGCAGCGTGGGGGCACGGGACAGGGGACACTCATCCTACAATGAGCAGTTCTTC; CDR3 protein: CSVGARDRGHSSYNEQFF; D gene: TRBD1; clone size: -; V gene: TRBV29-1; J gene: TRBJ2-1
CDR3 DNA: TGCGCCAGCAGACCACGTCGATTGGAGGACCTAAATGAAAAACTGTTTTTT; CDR3 protein: CASRPRRLEDLNEKLFF; D gene: -; clone size: -; V gene: TRBV23-1; J gene: TRBJ1-4
CDR3 DNA: TGTGCCAGCAGCTCCACCGAAATCACTAGCGGGAGGGCCGTAGATACGCAGTATTTT; CDR3 protein: CASSSTEITSGRAVDTQYF; D gene: TRBD2; clone size: -; V gene: TRBV7-9; J gene: TRBJ2-3
CDR3 DNA: TGTGCCAGCACCAAACAGTCGGGAATTACCACAGATACGCAGTATTTT; CDR3 protein: CASTKQSGITTDTQYF; D gene: -; clone size: -; V gene: TRBV7-2; J gene: TRBJ2-3
CDR3 DNA: TGTGCCAGCAGTCCCGACGCTAGCGGAGGCACCGGGGAGCTGTTTTTT; CDR3 protein: CASSPDASGGTGELFF; D gene: TRBD2; clone size: -; V gene: TRBV6-6; J gene: TRBJ2-2
CDR3 DNA: TGTGCCAGCTCCGTAGGGACAGCCTCCTACGAGCAGTACTTC; CDR3 protein: CASSVGTASYEQYF; D gene: TRBD1; clone size: -; V gene: TRBV6-1; J gene: TRBJ2-7
CDR3 DNA: TGTGCCAGCAGCACGGGACTCGACTTGCCAGGGAATGAGCAGTTCTTC; CDR3 protein: CASSTGLDLPGNEQFF; D gene: -; clone size: -; V gene: TRBV5-4; J gene: TRBJ2-1
CDR3 DNA: TGTTCCAGCAGCCGCGGACAGCCCAATCAGCCCCAGCATTTT; CDR3 protein: CSSSRGQPNQPQHF; D gene: -; clone size: -; V gene: TRBV7-9; J gene: TRBJ1-5